Described below is a single TCR beta chain sequence and its context. Its antigen is currently unknown. The study ran its PCR with 60 Vbeta and 13 Jbeta primers. The data were produced by immunoSEQ multiplex PCR, yet TCRdb's version contains in-frame clones alone and is incomplete. This repertoire shows tens of thousands of clones, around 80% found once; its top ten account for around 3%. This sample is part of a study of cytomegalovirus exposure and HLA in healthy donors. The study, taken as a whole, reports: A later analysis associated 15,000 or so TCR beta sequences with HLA alleles at a 0.05 false discovery rate.

CDR1 is LGHNA and CDR2 is YSLEER in the germline V gene. This CDR3 has 19 amino acids. The V end lost 0 bases, the J end lost 0 bases, and 21 bases lay between the germline ends. The sample taken for sequencing was PBMCs. The V call is TRBV4-3, the J call TRBJ2-7, with TRBD2 as a possible D gene (6 bases). This receptor was taken from a man aged 50 or older in good health and CMV-seropositive. The CDR3 DNA reads TGCGCCAGCAGCCAAGAAAGTTCTGCTCGGTGGCGGGACTCCTACGAGCAGTACTTC. It translates to CASSQESSARWRDSYEQYF.